The 14 T cell receptor beta chains listed next were all sequenced from one sample in a study of cytomegalovirus exposure and HLA in healthy donors. The PCR made use of 60 Vbeta and 13 Jbeta primers. Using immunoSEQ multiplex PCR, the repertoire was profiled, and TCRdb retains in-frame clones only, with some absent. The table shows some 150,000 clones, with around 60% occurring only once. The sample consisted of PBMCs. The receptors derive from a woman aged 60 to 75 in good health and CMV-seropositive.

This clone was seen more than once but under ten times. This specimen includes other DNA sequences encoding the same CDR3. The rearrangement links TRBV18 to TRBJ1-5, with 8 bases matching TRBD1. Germline V gene data show CDR1 as KGHSH and CDR2 as LQKENI. J was trimmed by 3 bases and V by 5 bases; bases with no gene match: 3. The CDR3 loop spans 14 amino acids. The CDR3 loop reads CASSLDRVNQPQHF. DNA for the CDR3: TGTGCCAGCTCATTGGACAGGGTCAATCAGCCCCAGCATTTT.

V is TRBV7-2 and J is TRBJ1-1, with 7 bases that match TRBD1. The V gene's germline CDR1 is SGHTA and CDR2 FQGNSA. V gave up 2 bases and J gave up 2 bases; unmatched junction bases: 5. This CDR3 region has 15 residues. The CDR3 here is CASSLNRGTNTEAFF. The CDR3 DNA sequence: TGTGCCAGCAGCTTAAACAGGGGCACCAACACTGAAGCTTTCTTT.

V and J are TRBV5-1 and TRBJ2-1, with 9 bases matching TRBD2. Germline V CDR1 and CDR2: SGHRS, YFSETQ. The CDR3 contains 14 residues. V dropped 4 bases and J dropped 7; count of bases not matched to a gene: 6. DNA of the CDR3: TGCGCCAGCAGCCCCGGACTAGCGTCAAATGAGCAGTTCTTC. Amino acid sequence: CASSPGLASNEQFF.

The V and J genes are TRBV4-1 and TRBJ2-3; TRBD2 matches at 9 bases. The CDR3 has 14 residues. V dropped 4 bases and J dropped 1; count of bases not matched to a gene: 0. From germline, CDR1 is MGHRA and CDR2 YSYEKL. The CDR3 loop reads CASSLAGGTDTQYF. The CDR3, as DNA: TGCGCCAGCAGCCTAGCGGGGGGCACAGATACGCAGTATTTT.

The chain couples TRBV6-4 to TRBJ2-3, with 7 bases that match TRBD1. With V trimmed by 6 bases and J by 1 base, 4 bases remained unmatched. Germline loops: CDR1 MRHNA, CDR2 SNTAGT. The CDR3 extends over 14 amino acids. CDR3 DNA: TGTGCCAGCAGAAGGGGGCTCGGCACAGATACGCAGTATTTT. This encodes CASRRGLGTDTQYF.

This rearrangement joins TRBV27 to TRBJ2-2; 13 bases map to TRBD2. Germline values: CDR1 MNHEY, CDR2 SMNVEV (reference sequence). V shed 5 bases, J shed 6 bases, and the junction held 12 bases outside the gene matches. The CDR3 has 18 residues. The CDR3 DNA follows: TGTGCCAGCAGTCTGGGGACTAGCGGGGCTACCTTCGCCGGGGAGCTGTTTTTT. It translates to CASSLGTSGATFAGELFF.

The chain has TRBV30 and TRBJ2-2; 8 bases are a match to TRBD2. The CDR3 length is 14 residues. Trimming cost V 4 bases and J 4 bases; bases outside gene matches: 5. Per germline, CDR1 GTSNPN and CDR2 SVGIG (reference sequence). The CDR3 nucleotides are TGTGCCTGGAATGGAGCGGGAGTCACCGGGGAGCTGTTTTTT. Amino acids: CAWNGAGVTGELFF.

The chain is built from TRBV5-1 and TRBJ2-2; D not certain. This CDR3 has 14 residues. Germline-derived CDR1 and CDR2 are SGHRS and YFSETQ. V was shortened by 7 bases and J by 0 bases, with 10 bases between the two germline ends. The CDR3: CASSGDPNTGELFF. In DNA, the CDR3 is TGCGCCAGCTCCGGAGATCCGAACACCGGGGAGCTGTTTTTT. Supplemented by reference TRBV5-1 and TRBJ2-2, the full variable domain reads KAGVTQTPRYLIKTRGQQVTLSCSPISGHRSVSWYQQTPGQGLQFLFEYFSETQRNKGNFPGRFSGRQFSNSRSEMNVSTLELGDSALYLCASSGDPNTGELFFGEGSRLTVL.

The CDR3 reads CASSFGDRNYGYTF. CDR3 nucleotide sequence: TGTGCCAGCAGCTTTGGGGACAGGAACTATGGCTACACCTTC. The V and J genes are TRBV7-9 and TRBJ1-2; 8 bases are a match to TRBD1. Trimming at V came to 3 bases and at J to 2 bases, leaving 2 bases not matched to a gene. CDR1 and CDR2 from the germline V gene are SEHNR and FQNEAQ (reference sequence). The CDR3 totals 14 residues.

This clone occurred a few times. V gene TRBV27 combines with J gene TRBJ2-1; possibly TRBD2 for D (5 bases). CDR3 length: 13 residues. The germline V gene has CDR1 MNHEY and CDR2 SMNVEV (reference sequence). V gave up 3 bases and J gave up 6 bases, with 9 bases separating them. This CDR3 is CASSLDSANEQFF. In DNA form, the CDR3 reads TGTGCCAGCAGTTTGGACTCCGCCAATGAGCAGTTCTTC.

The rearrangement uses TRBV5-1 and TRBJ2-5; weak D call: TRBD2 (5 bases). V was shortened by 1 base and J by 3 bases, with 10 bases between the two germline ends. This CDR3 has 14 amino acids. Per the germline V gene, CDR1 is SGHRS and CDR2 is YFSETQ. CDR3 in DNA: TGCGCCAGCAGCTTGACACGGGGAGAAGAGACCCAGTACTTC. This gives the protein CASSLTRGEETQYF.

The rearrangement uses TRBV6-5 and TRBJ2-5; TRBD2 agrees at 10 bases. With the DNA end fitting TRBJ2-7 better, the J assignment may be wrong. The CDR3 is 14 amino acids. Per the germline V gene, CDR1 is MNHEY and CDR2 is SVGAGI. CDR3 sequence: CASRWTSGYYEQYF. Written as DNA, the CDR3 is TGTGCCAGCAGGTGGACTAGCGGATACTACGAGCAGTACTTC.

The chain joins TRBV27 to TRBJ2-7, with D possibly TRBD1 on 5 matching bases. Per germline, CDR1 MNHEY and CDR2 SMNVEV (reference sequence). The V end was cut by 3 bases, the J end by 2 bases, with 11 bases between. This CDR3 is 14 amino acids long. The chain's CDR3 is CASSFQGQAYEQYF. The CDR3 nucleotides are TGTGCCAGCAGTTTCCAGGGTCAAGCCTACGAGCAGTACTTC.

A word on this clone: The identical CDR3 is also encoded by other nucleotide sequences in the sample. The chain has TRBV7-9 and TRBJ2-3; tentative D call: TRBD2 (6 bases). Germline V lookup: CDR1 SEHNR, CDR2 FQNEAQ (reference sequence). Trimming shortened V by 4 bases and J by 1 base, and 6 bases separated the two germline ends. The CDR3 sequence is 13 residues long. The CDR3 DNA follows: TGTGCCAGCAGCTCTAGCGGCACAGATACGCAGTATTTT. This codes for CASSSSGTDTQYF.